Below, 14 T cell receptor beta chains from the same sample are listed, as sequenced in a study of cytotoxic CD8 clonotypes in ibrutinib-treated CLL. Generated by immunoSEQ multiplex PCR, the TCRdb table keeps only in-frame clones and is missing some. The sample lists almost 250,000 clones, roughly 70% occurring once. The sequencing used PBMCs, collected after 24 months of ibrutinib treatment. The receptor set was obtained from a human donor with chronic lymphocytic leukemia.

This clone appeared a few times. V usage is TRBV29-1 and J usage is TRBJ1-4, with a possible D match to TRBD1 (6 bases). V gave up 4 bases and J gave up 5 bases, with 17 bases separating them. CDR3 length: 15 residues. The V gene's germline CDR1 is SQVTM and CDR2 ANQGSEA. Written as DNA, the CDR3 is TGCAGCGTTGTGACAAGTAGGGGGGGGAATGAAAAACTGTTTTTT. As protein: CSVVTSRGGNEKLFF.

The chain joins TRBV12-2 to TRBJ1-5. TRBV12-2 represents a pseudogene. There are 14 residues in the CDR3. CDR3 residues: CASRSHYSNQPQHF. Written as DNA, the CDR3 is TGTGCAAGTCGCTCCCATTATAGCAATCAGCCCCAGCATTTT.

V and J are TRBV7-2 and TRBJ1-1, with TRBD1 as a possible D gene (6 bases). The CDR3 has 13 residues. The germline gives CDR1 SGHTA, CDR2 FQGNSA. Trimming removed 5 bases at V and 5 bases at J, with 12 bases between. The CDR3 bases are TGTGCCAGCAGCGCACAGGGTAATACTGAAGCTTTCTTT. This sequence encodes CASSAQGNTEAFF.

This clone was counted a few times. V gene TRBV13 combines with J gene TRBJ2-1; D uncertain. V lost 4 bases and J lost 9, with 7 bases in between. CDR1 and CDR2 from the germline V gene are PRHDT and FYEKMQ (reference sequence). This CDR3 is 11 amino acids long. The CDR3 coding sequence is TGTGCCAGCAGCTCTGGACCTGAGCAGTTCTTC. This codes for CASSSGPEQFF.

This clone turned up a few times. The chain uses TRBV7-2 and TRBJ2-4; D gene unclear. Germline CDR1 reads SGHTA; CDR2 reads FQGNSA. The CDR3 consists of 14 residues. Between the trimmed V and J ends, which lost 4 bases and 0 bases, there was a span of 7 bases. CDR3 coding DNA: TGTGCCAGCAGCTACGCAGTAGCCAAAAACATTCAGTACTTC. Protein: CASSYAVAKNIQYF.

This chain links TRBV27 with TRBJ2-5, with no clear D. The CDR3 is 14 amino acids. Looked up from germline, CDR1 is MNHEY and CDR2 is SMNVEV (reference sequence). The V end lost 8 bases, the J end lost 5 bases, and 18 bases lay between the germline ends. The CDR3: CASARPGRWETQYF. The DNA for the CDR3 is TGTGCCAGCGCCCGACCGGGCCGATGGGAGACCCAGTACTTC.

The chain is built from TRBV7-6 and TRBJ2-7; D unresolved. The V and J ends lost 1 base and 2 bases respectively, with 9 bases between them. Germline V gene data show CDR1 as SGHVS and CDR2 as FNYEAQ. The CDR3 loop spans 14 amino acids. The CDR3 is CASSLVSGTYEQYF. Here the CDR3 DNA reads TGTGCCAGCAGCTTAGTGTCCGGTACCTACGAGCAGTACTTC.

The chain recombines TRBV28 with TRBJ1-2, with D unclear. CDR1 and CDR2 from the germline V gene are MDHEN and SYDVKM. The V end lost 7 bases, the J end lost 4 bases, and 19 bases lay between the germline ends. This CDR3 spans 15 amino acids. The CDR3 here is CASTGFWGFGYGYTF. The DNA of the CDR3 is TGTGCCAGCACCGGGTTCTGGGGATTCGGCTATGGCTACACCTTC.

This clone was detected only a few times. J is TRBJ1-2 and V is TRBV9; 7 nucleotides align to TRBD1. The J segment lost 5 bases and the V segment lost 7 bases, leaving 5 bases of the junction unmatched. Germline V lookup: CDR1 SGDLS, CDR2 YYNGEE. The CDR3 contains 12 residues. The CDR3 reads CASLDRRYGYTF. The CDR3 bases are TGTGCCAGCTTGGACAGGCGTTATGGCTACACCTTC. The full variable domain, completed using reference TRBV9 and TRBJ1-2, is DSGVTQTPKHLITATGQRVTLRCSPRSGDLSVYWYQQSLDQGLQFLIQYYNGEERAKGNILERFSAQQFPDLHSELNLSSLELGDSALYFCASLDRRYGYTFGSGTRLTVV.

This clone showed up just a few times. The CDR3 loop is CASKTVIPGRTEQYF. CDR3 DNA: TGTGCCAGCAAAACCGTCATACCCGGTCGGACCGAGCAGTACTTC. The genes are TRBV27 and TRBJ2-7; D unclear. This CDR3 is 15 amino acids long. Deletions cut 7 bases from V and 6 bases from J, with 22 bases between. Germline V CDR1 and CDR2: MNHEY, SMNVEV (reference sequence).

The chain is built from TRBV9 and TRBJ2-7; 9 nucleotides line up with TRBD1. V lost 3 bases and J lost 5; bases outside the gene matches: 9. The CDR3 length is 15 residues. The germline V gene encodes CDR1 SGDLS and CDR2 YYNGEE. Written as DNA, the CDR3 is TGTGCCAGCAGCGCCGAGGGACAGGGTATCCACGAGCAGTACTTC. Its translation: CASSAEGQGIHEQYF. Looking up the rest from reference TRBV9 and TRBJ2-7 gives the full variable domain: DSGVTQTPKHLITATGQRVTLRCSPRSGDLSVYWYQQSLDQGLQFLIQYYNGEERAKGNILERFSAQQFPDLHSELNLSSLELGDSALYFCASSAEGQGIHEQYFGPGTRLTVT.

V gene TRBV6-5 combines with J gene TRBJ2-7; 9 nucleotides line up with TRBD1. This CDR3 contains 15 residues. Looked up from germline, CDR1 is MNHEY and CDR2 is SVGAGI. The V and J ends lost 0 bases and 2 bases, in that order; junction bases with no gene match: 2. CDR3 in DNA: TGTGCCAGCAGTTACTCGGGGACAGGGACCTACGAGCAGTACTTC. As protein: CASSYSGTGTYEQYF.

This clone was found a few times. The rearrangement joins TRBV9 to TRBJ2-1, with a weak D call TRBD2 (5 bases). The CDR3 has 15 amino acids. V was cut by 0 bases and J by 4 bases, with 11 bases left in between. CDR1 is SGDLS, CDR2 YYNGEE, per germline. CDR3 sequence (DNA): TGTGCCAGCAGCGTAGATATAGCGTTGTACAATGAGCAGTTCTTC. This sequence encodes CASSVDIALYNEQFF.

Turning to this clone: This sample also contains other DNA sequences that code for the same CDR3. The chain combines TRBV6-5 with TRBJ2-7; D call uncertain. The germline V gene encodes CDR1 MNHEY and CDR2 SVGAGI. Trimming cost V 5 bases and J 3 bases, with 8 bases left between them. The CDR3 runs 12 residues. This chain's CDR3 is CASSRSGYEQYF. The CDR3 nucleotides are TGTGCCAGCAGTCGGTCCGGCTACGAGCAGTACTTC.